This TCR beta chain was recorded in a study of T cell responses to AZD1222 COVID-19 vaccine (dated by TCRdb to the early 2020s). Study-wide context: AZD1222 recipients whose second dose came at about 4 weeks and those whose second dose came at about 12 weeks were combined into one group, since spike-specific TCR depth and breadth did not differ between the two schedules. A total of around 240 trial participants underwent TCR sequencing, of whom 200 to 220 had received two doses of AZD1222 and around 25 had received two doses of the MenACWY control vaccine. Trial participants were enrolled by age into subgroups of 18-55, 56-69 and 70-plus years, and roughly 160, 29 and 62 TCR-sequenced participants, respectively, were included in these subgroups. On the study overall, not on this receptor specifically: In the small 56-69-year group, the increase in depth fell short of significance, most likely because of low power. Nearly half of unique spike-specific TCRs reportedly recognized epitopes outside regions mutated in the B.1.351 and B.1.1.7 variants. Most participants were white British and females outnumbered males, and the authors suggested that clonal diversity may have been underestimated. A significant rise in spike-specific TCR breadth and depth was observed after two AZD1222 doses relative to day 0 and relative to MenACWY recipients. Vaccine-associated CD4 TCRs spanned the whole spike protein, with dominant responses in regions 160-218 and 743-854. Because no day 14 peak-response samples were available, repertoires were characterized only after the peak T cell response. Conclusions about previously exposed vaccinees were limited because only six AZD1222 recipients were SARS-CoV-2 seropositive at baseline.

As regards this clone: No antigen is known for it. Per-nucleotide qualities are absent, and no much larger clonotype sits a single base away.

The CDR3 regions of human TCRbeta chains were analyzed by immunosequencing. As for the original processing: TCRs in the repertoires were compared against a reference library of SARS-CoV-2-specific TCRs that had been generated with the MIRA antigen-specificity platform. Breadth was defined as the fraction of unique TCRs that were SARS-CoV-2-associated. Depth was defined as the fraction of total T cells that were SARS-CoV-2-associated. Each spike-specific TCR was assigned to its reactive spike region and to a CD4 or CD8 class using the MIRA data. Log10-transformed breadth and depth values were compared by one-way ANOVA with Sidak's multiple comparisons tests. TCRdb holds this immuneACCESS table with in-frame rearrangements only. Some clones are missing; in checked studies, unresolved V genes explain under half, and the rest has no known cause. The V and J calls and clone size come from that table; D and trimming were worked out from the DNA. The table for this sample lists approximately 150,000 clones; approximately 93% of them were counted only once. The ten most abundant clones make up 5.4% of the sample.

The time point label of this sample denotes: baseline before first vaccination. Samples from vaccinated people were obtained from the UK trials COV001 and COV002, which included a single-blind randomized controlled phase 2/3 trial of AZD1222 (ChAdOx1 nCoV-19) in healthy adults. For TCRbeta chain sequencing, PBMC samples were collected from trial participants at day 0 and at day 28 after the second dose. For this chain, trimming is 4 bases at the V end and 8 bases at the J end, and the number of junction bases without a gene match is 7. In the germline V gene (reference sequence), CDR1 corresponds to LNHDA and CDR2 to SQIVND. The CDR3 starts with the cysteine, ends with the phenylalanine, and has 13 residues. This entry keeps only the CDR3 DNA: 39 bases, framed from base 1.

The sample was peripheral blood, taken on day 0 of AZD1222 vaccination. The chain links TRBV19 with TRBJ1-2, and 7 junction bases match TRBD1. This clonotype was sampled from an adult in good health. The encoded CDR3 is CASSTWDSGGYTF. The nucleotide sequence reads TGTGCCAGTAGTACCTGGGACAGCGGAGGCTACACCTTC.